A selection of T cell receptor beta chains follows, all from one sample in a study of vaccination effects on CD4 cells after COVID-19. For these TCRs, the target antigens are not known. The assay was immunoSEQ multiplex PCR, and TCRdb's table has in-frame clones only and misses some. Among some 35,000 clones listed, 70% to 80% were seen once. The specimen was CD4+ T cells from PBMCs cultured with HCoV-NL63 spike peptides, collected before COVID-19 vaccination. The receptor set was obtained from a human donor who had a prior SARS-CoV-2 infection. The conserved cysteine and the conserved F or W are not part of the CDR3 here.

v_call,cdr3_aa
TRBV12-2,ASSDTRTEAF
TRBV5-6,ASRTGLAGTYNEQF
TRBV5-4,ASSFSGVNTDTQY
TRBV10-3,AISESRVYNEQF
TRBV11-3,ASSLGAGVNNNEQF
TRBV5-1,ASSLTMYDEQY
TRBV4-1,ASSQEGRGNEQF
TRBV7-3,ASSEGPHSGSGEQY
TRBV4-3,ASSQDAGDRTGELF
TRBV28,ASSLVSDEKLF
TRBV10-3,AILIGTSVQETQY
TRBV5-4,ASSLLLAETYEQY
TRBV19,ASSMIGGPTYGYT
TRBV6-2/TRBV6-3,ASSYISGRVEQF
TRBV7-9,ASSDRTGDGEQY
TRBV7-3,ASSRDSQSYEQY
TRBV7-2,ASNSGDRDEQY
TRBV5-1,ASSLQGDYTEAF
TRBV19,ASSIGLAGGQETQY
TRBV18,ASSPPSAKNYGYT
TRBV4-2,ASSQDGRGRAGELF
TRBV7-9,ASTPLGTHYNEQF
TRBV30,AWRKPAGYGGEQF
TRBV21-1,ASSKEEREGSINYGYT